Listed below are T cell receptor beta chains from one sample, sequenced in a study of blood T cell repertoires in COVID-19. Measured with immunoSEQ multiplex PCR; TCRdb has only the in-frame clones, and not every one. The data show under 300,000 clones, 82% seen once. Sequences were obtained from PBMCs or T cells enriched from blood (not recorded which). The receptors derive from a man between 40 and 49 years old who had recovered from COVID-19. The CDR3 runs from the conserved cysteine through the conserved F or W. A D gene is named only where the DNA matches it firmly. Rows may omit the clone size; those that give it use once, few, many or a size class.

>TRBD2|NA|TRBV5-1|TRBJ2-7
CASRASGSYEQYF
TGCGCCAGCAGGGCTAGCGGGTCCTACGAGCAGTACTTC
>NA|NA|TRBV5-5|TRBJ2-3
CASSLGAGANTDTQYF
TGTGCCAGCAGCTTGGGGGCGGGGGCAAACACAGATACGCAGTATTTT
>NA|NA|TRBV15|TRBJ1-6
CATSRASSNSPLHF
TGTGCCACCAGCAGGGCCAGTTCAAATTCACCCCTCCACTTT
>NA|NA|TRBV21-1|TRBJ2-1
CASSLSVDNEQFF
TGTGCCAGCAGCCTCTCGGTCGACAATGAGCAGTTCTTC
>NA|NA|TRBV7-8|TRBJ2-3
CASSRGDTQYF
TGTGCCAGCAGCAGGGGCGATACGCAGTATTTT
>NA|NA|TRBV10-1|TRBJ2-5
CASSRPGREETQYF
TGCGCCAGCAGTCGGCCAGGTCGCGAAGAGACCCAGTACTTC
>TRBD1|NA|TRBV13|TRBJ2-7
CASSLGGQGATF
TGTGCCAGCAGCTTAGGGGGCCAGGGGGCAACCTTC
>NA|NA|TRBV5-1|TRBJ1-2
CASSSTGLGGYTF
TGCGCCAGCAGCTCGACCGGGTTGGGTGGCTACACCTTC
>NA|few|TRBV3-1/TRBV3-2|TRBJ2-7
CASSSPASGSYEQYF
TGTGCCAGCAGCAGCCCTGCGTCCGGTTCCTACGAGCAGTACTTC
>NA|NA|TRBV6-5|TRBJ2-5
CASSSADRETTQYF
TGTGCCAGCAGTTCGGCCGATAGGGAGACGACCCAGTACTTC